This TCR beta chain was observed in a study of blood T cell repertoires in COVID-19. TCRdb keeps only in-frame clones here, not all; method: immunoSEQ multiplex PCR. The sample holds more than 250,000 clones, approximately 85% seen once. J was trimmed by 4 bases and V by 3 bases; bases with no gene match: 12. The CDR3 runs 16 residues. Germline CDR1 reads SGHDT; CDR2 reads YYEEEE. Sequenced sample: peripheral blood. The sequence was collected from a man aged 50 to 59 with active or convalescent COVID-19. The rearrangement uses TRBV5-6 and TRBJ2-5, with 7 bases fitting TRBD1. The CDR3 coding sequence is TGTGCCAGCAGCTCCGGCGGAACAGGGGTTGGAGAGACCCAGTACTTC. It codes for CASSSGGTGVGETQYF.